The clone carrying this TCR beta chain appeared a few times. Its target is unknown. The data were obtained in a study of beta chain features in type 1 diabetes. Study summary: Regarding age, gender and cell yields, patients proved similar to healthy donors.

Blood was collected once per donor into heparin, averaging roughly 0.12 L. CD4+ naive, central memory, regulatory and stem cell-like memory subsets were isolated by sorting on CD45RO/CCR7/CD25/CD127/CD95/CD27. Isolated RNA was reverse transcribed in full, so expressed TCRB transcripts were sequenced. Profiling relied on immunoSEQ multiplex PCR, and the TCRdb table lists in-frame clones only, not all of them. The table has roughly 250,000 clones, 9.6% seen once. V was pared by 1 base and J by 3 bases, with 8 bases of the junction left unmatched. CDR1 SGHDN and CDR2 FVKESK come from the germline V gene. The CDR3 contains 16 residues. The study, taken as a whole, reports: The analysis here could not establish whether HLA type shapes TCRB rearrangement.

This receptor was identified in a woman aged 18 to 35 in good health. This sequence joins TRBV14 and TRBJ1-1; 7 bases match TRBD1. The sequenced material came from naive CD4+ T cells from blood. The CDR3 region has the DNA TGTGCCAGCAGCCAAGTGTTCGGCAGGGGGGACACTGAAGCTTTCTTT. The encoded protein is CASSQVFGRGDTEAFF.